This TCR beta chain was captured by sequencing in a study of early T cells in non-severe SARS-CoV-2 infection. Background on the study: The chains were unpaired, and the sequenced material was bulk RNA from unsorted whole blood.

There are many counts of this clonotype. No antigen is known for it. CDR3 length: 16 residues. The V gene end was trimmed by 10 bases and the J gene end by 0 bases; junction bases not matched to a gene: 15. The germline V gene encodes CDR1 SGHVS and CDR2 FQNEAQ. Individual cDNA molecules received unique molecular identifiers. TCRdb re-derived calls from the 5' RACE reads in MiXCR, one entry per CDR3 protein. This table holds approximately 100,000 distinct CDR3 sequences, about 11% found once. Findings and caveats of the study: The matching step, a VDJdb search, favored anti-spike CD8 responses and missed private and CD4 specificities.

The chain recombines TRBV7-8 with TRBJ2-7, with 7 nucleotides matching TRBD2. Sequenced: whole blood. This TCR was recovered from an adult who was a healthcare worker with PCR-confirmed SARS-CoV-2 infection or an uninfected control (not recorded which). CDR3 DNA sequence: TGTGCCACCACCCCACGCCGGGACTATGTCTCCTACGAGCAGTACTTC. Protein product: CATTPRRDYVSYEQYF.